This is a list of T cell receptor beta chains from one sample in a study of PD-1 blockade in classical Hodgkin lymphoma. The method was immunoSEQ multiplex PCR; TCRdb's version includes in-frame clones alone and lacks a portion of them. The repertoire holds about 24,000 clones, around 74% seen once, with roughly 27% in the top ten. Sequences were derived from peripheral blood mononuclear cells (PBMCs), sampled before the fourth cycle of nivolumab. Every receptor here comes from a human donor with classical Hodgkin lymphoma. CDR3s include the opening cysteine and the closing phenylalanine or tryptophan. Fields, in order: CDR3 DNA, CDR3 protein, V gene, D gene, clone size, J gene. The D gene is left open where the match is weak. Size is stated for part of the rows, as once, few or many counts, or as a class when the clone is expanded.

CDR3 DNA: TGTGCCAGCAAGCGGGGCCAAGGATCCTACGAGCAGTACTTC; CDR3 protein: CASKRGQGSYEQYF; V gene: TRBV6-5; D gene: TRBD2; clone size: -; J gene: TRBJ2-7
CDR3 DNA: TGTGCCAGCAGCAGGGAGAGCACTGAAGCTTTCTTT; CDR3 protein: CASSRESTEAFF; V gene: TRBV6-1; D gene: -; clone size: -; J gene: TRBJ1-1
CDR3 DNA: TGTGCCAGCAGCCAAGATTTTAGGGGCTATGGCTACACCTTC; CDR3 protein: CASSQDFRGYGYTF; V gene: TRBV14; D gene: -; clone size: -; J gene: TRBJ1-2
CDR3 DNA: TGTGCCAGCAGGACCCCGGGATATTCGGACTACACCTTC; CDR3 protein: CASRTPGYSDYTF; V gene: TRBV27; D gene: -; clone size: medium-sized; J gene: TRBJ1-2
CDR3 DNA: TGTGCCAGCTCACCAACTCGTGGTGGCTACACCTTC; CDR3 protein: CASSPTRGGYTF; V gene: TRBV18; D gene: -; clone size: -; J gene: TRBJ1-2
CDR3 DNA: TGTGCCAGCAGTTTATCTGGGTCACCCCTCCACTTT; CDR3 protein: CASSLSGSPLHF; V gene: TRBV28; D gene: -; clone size: -; J gene: TRBJ1-6
CDR3 DNA: TGTGCCAGCAGCTCGGAGGAAAGTTATAATTCACCCCTCCACTTT; CDR3 protein: CASSSEESYNSPLHF; V gene: TRBV13; D gene: -; clone size: -; J gene: TRBJ1-6
CDR3 DNA: TGCGCCAGCAGGATGGCTAGCGGGGGCCAAAGCACAGATACGCAGTATTTT; CDR3 protein: CASRMASGGQSTDTQYF; V gene: TRBV5-1; D gene: TRBD2; clone size: -; J gene: TRBJ2-3
CDR3 DNA: TGTGCCATCAGTGAGGGGGGGAGCGGGTACTATGGCTACACCTTC; CDR3 protein: CAISEGGSGYYGYTF; V gene: TRBV10-3; D gene: -; clone size: once; J gene: TRBJ1-2
CDR3 DNA: TGTGCCAGCAGGCCGGGACAGGGGGGAAATCAGCCCCAGCATTTT; CDR3 protein: CASRPGQGGNQPQHF; V gene: TRBV6-6; D gene: TRBD1; clone size: few; J gene: TRBJ1-5
CDR3 DNA: TGTGCCAGTTCTCGAGTGGGGGGGCCCAATGAGCAGTTCTTC; CDR3 protein: CASSRVGGPNEQFF; V gene: TRBV6-1; D gene: -; clone size: -; J gene: TRBJ2-1
CDR3 DNA: TGCAGTGCTAGAGATACGGATGGCTACACCTTC; CDR3 protein: CSARDTDGYTF; V gene: TRBV20-1; D gene: -; clone size: -; J gene: TRBJ1-2
CDR3 DNA: TGTGCCAGCAGCTTATATAACACAGCTACCGGGGAGCTGTTTTTT; CDR3 protein: CASSLYNTATGELFF; V gene: TRBV7-8; D gene: -; clone size: few; J gene: TRBJ2-2
CDR3 DNA: TGTGCCAGCAGCACCTCGACAGGGGGCGTGGGTCAGCCCCAGCATTTT; CDR3 protein: CASSTSTGGVGQPQHF; V gene: TRBV13; D gene: TRBD1; clone size: -; J gene: TRBJ1-5
CDR3 DNA: TGTGCCAGCAGTGACACTAGCGGGGGGGCCAATGAGCAGTTCTTC; CDR3 protein: CASSDTSGGANEQFF; V gene: TRBV6-4; D gene: TRBD2; clone size: -; J gene: TRBJ2-1
CDR3 DNA: TGTGCCAGCAGTTTAACCCCGGGACTAGCGGGGGAGGGTGAGCAGTTCTTC; CDR3 protein: CASSLTPGLAGEGEQFF; V gene: TRBV28; D gene: TRBD2; clone size: -; J gene: TRBJ2-1
CDR3 DNA: TGTGCCAGCTCACCGGGGGGAGGTGGTCAGCCCCAGCATTTT; CDR3 protein: CASSPGGGGQPQHF; V gene: TRBV18; D gene: -; clone size: -; J gene: TRBJ1-5
CDR3 DNA: TGTGCCAGCTCACCACCGAATCAGGCATCTAGCAATCAGCCCCAGCATTTT; CDR3 protein: CASSPPNQASSNQPQHF; V gene: TRBV18; D gene: -; clone size: -; J gene: TRBJ1-5
CDR3 DNA: TGTGCCTCTAGAAAGGGGGCCGGCTACGAGCAGTACTTC; CDR3 protein: CASRKGAGYEQYF; V gene: TRBV27; D gene: TRBD1; clone size: -; J gene: TRBJ2-7
CDR3 DNA: TGTGCCAGCAGTTTACTCGGTCCCGGGGAGCTGTTTTTT; CDR3 protein: CASSLLGPGELFF; V gene: TRBV28; D gene: -; clone size: once; J gene: TRBJ2-2
CDR3 DNA: TGCGCCAGCAGCCCGCCCGGGACAGGGGATGGCTACACCTTC; CDR3 protein: CASSPPGTGDGYTF; V gene: TRBV5-1; D gene: TRBD1; clone size: many; J gene: TRBJ1-2
CDR3 DNA: TGTGCCAGCAGCAGACGCGGACAGATCACAGATACGCAGTATTTT; CDR3 protein: CASSRRGQITDTQYF; V gene: TRBV5-8; D gene: -; clone size: -; J gene: TRBJ2-3
CDR3 DNA: TGTGCCAGCAGTGAACAGGGTAGAAGGAACACCGGGGAGCTGTTTTTT; CDR3 protein: CASSEQGRRNTGELFF; V gene: TRBV6-1; D gene: -; clone size: -; J gene: TRBJ2-2
CDR3 DNA: TGCGCCAGCAGACGAGGGGCCAACAGGGCGGAAGGCGGGGAGCTGTTTTTT; CDR3 protein: CASRRGANRAEGGELFF; V gene: TRBV4-1; D gene: -; clone size: -; J gene: TRBJ2-2
CDR3 DNA: TGTGCCAGTAGTATAGTAGGGACAGGGGATCATCAGCCCCAGCATTTT; CDR3 protein: CASSIVGTGDHQPQHF; V gene: TRBV19; D gene: TRBD1; clone size: -; J gene: TRBJ1-5
CDR3 DNA: TGTGCCAGCAGTTTGCTAGCTTTTGTATCCTACAATGAGCAGTTCTTC; CDR3 protein: CASSLLAFVSYNEQFF; V gene: TRBV27; D gene: -; clone size: -; J gene: TRBJ2-1
CDR3 DNA: TGTGCCAGTAGTATAGCCTGGCGGCGAGCTAACTATGGCTACACCTTC; CDR3 protein: CASSIAWRRANYGYTF; V gene: TRBV19; D gene: -; clone size: few; J gene: TRBJ1-2
CDR3 DNA: TGTGCCAGCAGCCAATATTGGGGTGGTAATGAAAAACTGTTTTTT; CDR3 protein: CASSQYWGGNEKLFF; V gene: TRBV7-2; D gene: -; clone size: -; J gene: TRBJ1-4
CDR3 DNA: TGTGCCAGCAGCGCCCGGGACAGGGTATACAATGAGCAGTTCTTC; CDR3 protein: CASSARDRVYNEQFF; V gene: TRBV7-2; D gene: TRBD1; clone size: -; J gene: TRBJ2-1
CDR3 DNA: TGCGCCAGCAGCTCACAGGGAGGGGCGACTTACGAGCAGTACTTC; CDR3 protein: CASSSQGGATYEQYF; V gene: TRBV4-1; D gene: -; clone size: -; J gene: TRBJ2-7
CDR3 DNA: TGTGCCAGCAGCCAGAGGGGGCGTGGCACCGGGGAGCTGTTTTTT; CDR3 protein: CASSQRGRGTGELFF; V gene: TRBV5-5; D gene: TRBD1; clone size: once; J gene: TRBJ2-2
CDR3 DNA: TGTGCCTCGAGGAAGGGCGACACTGAAGCTTTCTTT; CDR3 protein: CASRKGDTEAFF; V gene: TRBV9; D gene: -; clone size: -; J gene: TRBJ1-1